This entry lists 18 T cell receptor beta chains sequenced from one sample in a study of technical replicates of blood from a few donors. Produced via immunoSEQ multiplex PCR; TCRdb's table is partial and in-frame only. The repertoire holds around 13,000 clones, 70% to 80% seen once, with more than 10% in the top ten. The sequencing input was PBMCs. The receptors were sampled from a human donor in good health.

Here the CDR3 DNA reads TGTGCCAGCTCACTCGGTGAACAAGAGACCCAGTACTTC. It encodes CASSLGEQETQYF. The chain joins TRBV18 to TRBJ2-5; D uncertain. The CDR3 totals 13 residues. Trimming cost V 4 bases and J 2 bases, with 8 bases left between them. Looked up from germline, CDR1 is KGHSH and CDR2 is LQKENI.

The chain uses TRBV19 and TRBJ2-1; 13 nucleotides align to TRBD2. Germline V gene sequence: CDR1 LNHDA, CDR2 SQIVND (reference sequence). V shed 1 base, J shed 3 bases, and the junction held 3 bases outside the gene matches. The CDR3 covers 17 residues. The CDR3 reads CASSIAGLAGNYNEQFF. CDR3 nucleotides: TGTGCCAGTAGTATAGCGGGACTAGCGGGAAACTACAATGAGCAGTTCTTC.

This chain connects TRBV4-2 to TRBJ2-2; 11 bases line up with TRBD2. V shed 2 bases, J shed 7 bases, and the junction held 6 bases outside the gene matches. The germline gives CDR1 LGHNA, CDR2 YNFKEQ. The CDR3 has 16 amino acids. CDR3 in DNA: TGTGCCAGCAGCCAAATTGAAGGACTAGCGGGCGGGGAGCTGTTTTTT. The encoded protein is CASSQIEGLAGGELFF.

This chain links TRBV2 with TRBJ1-5; 11 nucleotides align to TRBD1. From germline, CDR1 is SNHLY and CDR2 FYNNEI. V dropped 4 bases and J dropped 2; count of bases not matched to a gene: 4. The CDR3 is made up of 16 amino acids. The CDR3 sequence is CASSGTGGGGNQPQHF. CDR3 bases: TGTGCCAGCAGTGGGACAGGGGGCGGCGGCAATCAGCCCCAGCATTTT.

The chain couples TRBV11-2 to TRBJ2-6, with 8 bases fitting TRBD2. This CDR3 contains 16 residues. Germline CDR1 reads SGHAT; CDR2 reads FQNNGV. The trim removed 5 bases at V and 4 bases at J, leaving 7 bases unmatched. CDR3 in DNA: TGTGCCAGCAGCCCCGGGAGGGCGCGAGGGGCCAACGTCCTGACTTTC. It codes for CASSPGRARGANVLTF.

The rearrangement joins TRBV27 to TRBJ2-7, with 8 nucleotides matching TRBD2. V lost 2 bases and J lost 3; bases outside the gene matches: 9. In germline, CDR1 is MNHEY, CDR2 SMNVEV (reference sequence). This CDR3 comprises 16 residues. The CDR3 sequence is CASSLAGTRGGYEQYF. The CDR3 DNA reads as TGTGCCAGCAGTTTAGCCGGGACTAGGGGAGGCTACGAGCAGTACTTC.

This clone showed up just a few times. The V gene is TRBV27, the J gene TRBJ1-1; D call uncertain. Trimming took 7 bases from V and 5 from J, leaving 17 bases between them. This CDR3 comprises 14 residues. CDR1 is MNHEY and CDR2 is SMNVEV in the germline V gene (reference sequence). The DNA of the CDR3 is TGTGCCAGCACCCCAGGTGGAGGATGGACTGAAGCTTTCTTT. This gives the protein CASTPGGGWTEAFF.

This clone has just one count. This chain connects TRBV19 to TRBJ1-2, with D possibly being TRBD1 (5 bases). CDR1 and CDR2 from the germline V gene are LNHDA and SQIVND (reference sequence). This CDR3 is 14 amino acids long. Trimming removed 4 bases from V and 7 bases from J, with 16 bases in between. CDR3 nucleotide sequence: TGTGCCAGTAGTACCCCCGGCCGGGGGGGTGGCTACACCTTC. Translating gives CASSTPGRGGGYTF.

The chain employs TRBV28 and TRBJ1-2; possible D gene TRBD1, 6 bases. Germline V CDR1 and CDR2: MDHEN, SYDVKM. The CDR3 is 14 amino acids. The V gene lost 7 bases and the J gene lost 4 bases, with 16 bases spanning the gap. CDR3 DNA: TGTGCCAGCATTACAGGGCAGGGCCGCTATGGCTACACCTTC. It specifies CASITGQGRYGYTF.

The chain joins TRBV19 to TRBJ1-2; TRBD1 is a possible D gene (6 bases). Germline V gives CDR1 LNHDA, CDR2 SQIVND (reference sequence). This CDR3 has 15 amino acids. The chain's CDR3 is CAEGVRQTANYGYTF. Written as DNA, the CDR3 is TGTGCTGAGGGGGTGAGACAGACAGCTAACTATGGCTACACCTTC. The whole variable domain, filled in from reference TRBV19 and TRBJ1-2, reads DGGITQSPKYLFRKEGQNVTLSCEQNLNHDAMYWYRQDPGQGLRLIYYSQIVNDFQKGDIAEGYSVSREKKESFPLTVTSAQKNPTAFYLCAEGVRQTANYGYTFGSGTRLTVV.

The rearrangement uses TRBV5-8 and TRBJ1-1, with D perhaps TRBD1 (5 bases). CDR1 and CDR2 from the germline V gene are SGHTS and YDEGEE. V dropped 5 bases and J dropped 6 bases, with 11 bases sitting between them. This CDR3 contains 12 residues. CDR3 nucleotides: TGTGCCAGCAGTTCCAGGGTCGCTGAAGCTTTCTTT. It encodes CASSSRVAEAFF. The full variable domain, completed using reference TRBV5-8 and TRBJ1-1, is EAGVTQSPTHLIKTRGQQATLRCSPISGHTSVYWYQQALGLGLQFLLWYDEGEERNRGNFPPRFSGRQFPNYSSELNVNALELEDSALYLCASSSRVAEAFFGQGTRLTVV.

The gene calls are TRBV18 and TRBJ1-1, with 7 nucleotides matching TRBD1. The CDR3 extends over 17 amino acids. Looked up from germline, CDR1 is KGHSH and CDR2 is LQKENI. Trimming removed 4 bases from V and 0 bases from J; junction bases left unmatched: 11. In DNA, the CDR3 is TGTGCCAGCTCACATAACCGGGACAGAATATTGAACACTGAAGCTTTCTTT. Its translation is CASSHNRDRILNTEAFF.

The chain has TRBV9 and TRBJ2-3; 9 bases fit TRBD2. CDR1 and CDR2 (germline): SGDLS, YYNGEE. The CDR3 totals 17 residues. Trimming took 0 bases from V and 4 from J; bases not matched to a gene: 9. The CDR3 DNA reads TGTGCCAGCAGCGTAGGAGGGGGCATAGCGGGAGCAGATACGCAGTATTTT. It is translated as CASSVGGGIAGADTQYF.

This clone was recorded a few times. The chain combines TRBV5-1 with TRBJ1-1; 9 nucleotides align to TRBD1. The CDR3 is 13 amino acids. Germline V gene data show CDR1 as SGHRS and CDR2 as YFSETQ. Losses at the gene ends were 4 bases for V and 7 bases for J; bases not matched to a gene: 5. The CDR3 loop reads CASSTQGAGEAFF. The CDR3 DNA is TGCGCCAGCAGCACACAGGGGGCAGGTGAAGCTTTCTTT.

V is TRBV15 and J is TRBJ1-1; a possible D gene is TRBD1 (5 bases). CDR3 length: 14 amino acids. Trimming removed 0 bases at V and 4 bases at J, with 9 bases between. Germline CDR1 is LNHNV and CDR2 is YYDKDF (reference sequence). CDR3 loop: CATSRDRVFTEAFF. In DNA, the CDR3 is TGTGCCACCAGCAGAGACAGGGTTTTCACTGAAGCTTTCTTT.

The table lists this clone with a count of one. The junction and the germline gene differ at one end; a read error may be behind it. The chain combines TRBV15 with TRBJ2-1; possible D gene TRBD2, 5 bases. The CDR3 runs to 13 residues. Germline V gene lookup returns CDR1 LNHNV and CDR2 YYDKDF (reference sequence). The CDR3 nucleotides read TGTGCCACCAGCAGAGAGGGGTCTAGCCGCGAGGTCTTC. It yields the protein CATSREGSSREVF.

The chain has TRBV5-1 and TRBJ1-4, with D hard to call. Germline assignment: CDR1 SGHRS and CDR2 YFSETQ. This CDR3 has 13 amino acids. V gave up 4 bases and J gave up 3 bases, with 7 bases separating them. The CDR3 bases are TGCGCCAGCAGCCTCGAGCCTAATGAAAAACTGTTTTTT. This encodes CASSLEPNEKLFF. Complete variable domain (other parts from reference TRBV5-1 and TRBJ1-4): KAGVTQTPRYLIKTRGQQVTLSCSPISGHRSVSWYQQTPGQGLQFLFEYFSETQRNKGNFPGRFSGRQFSNSRSEMNVSTLELGDSALYLCASSLEPNEKLFFGSGTQLSVL.

The V gene is TRBV12-5, the J gene TRBJ2-1; TRBD2 aligns across 7 bases. V lost 0 bases, J lost 7 bases, and 9 bases stayed unmatched. This CDR3 has 16 residues. From germline, CDR1 is LGHNT and CDR2 FRNRAP. In DNA form, the CDR3 reads TGTGCTAGTGGTTTGGTAACGACGGGAGGTCATAATGAGCAGTTCTTC. This encodes CASGLVTTGGHNEQFF.